These 2 T cell receptor beta chains originate from one sample sequenced in a study of T cells after posttransplantation cyclophosphamide. The protocol was immunoSEQ multiplex PCR, while the TCRdb copy is restricted to in-frame clones and leaves out a portion. Listed here are 42,000 or so clones without any singletons, the top ten holding about 5%. What was sequenced was PBMCs. The receptors were sampled from a woman aged 50 to 60 in good health and a related stem cell transplant donor.

This clone was recorded many times. The chain carries TRBV7-6 and TRBJ2-1; no firm D call. The CDR3 has 15 amino acids. V lost 2 bases to trimming and J lost 6 bases, with 14 bases between them. Germline V gene data show CDR1 as SGHVS and CDR2 as FNYEAQ. CDR3 in DNA: TGTGCCAGCAGCTTACTTATTGCGGCGGTCAATGAGCAGTTCTTC. Its translation is CASSLLIAAVNEQFF. The full variable domain, with the rest looked up from reference TRBV7-6 and TRBJ2-1, is GAGVSQSPRYKVTKRGQDVALRCDPISGHVSLYWYRQALGQGPEFLTYFNYEAQQDKSGLPNDRFSAERPEGSISTLTIQRTEQRDSAMYRCASSLLIAAVNEQFFGPGTRLTVL.

This clone was picked up many times. The chain couples TRBV18 to TRBJ2-7, with 8 bases that match TRBD1. The CDR3 extends over 12 amino acids. Germline V CDR1 and CDR2: KGHSH, LQKENI. Germline trimming cut 6 bases from V and 6 bases from J; bases unmatched to any gene: 4. The CDR3 sequence is CASSDRGTEQYF. CDR3 DNA sequence: TGTGCCAGCTCTGACAGGGGAACCGAGCAGTACTTC.